This entry is about one T cell receptor beta chain. The antigen remains unidentified. One entry per CDR3 protein, called by TCRdb with MiXCR from the 5' RACE reads. This table has about 390,000 distinct CDR3 sequences, about 21% appearing once. Trimming shortened V by 5 bases and J by 6 bases, and 14 bases separated the two germline ends. Germline V gene sequence: CDR1 SGHNT, CDR2 YENEEA. This CDR3 contains 13 residues. This specimen comes from a study of T-cell memory formation after mild COVID-19. The wider study: TCR clusters largely stayed donor specific.

Overall study findings and caveats: The finding that pre-infection memory included some responding clones suggested that cross-reactive memory joined. Among contracting clones, CD4+ were mainly CM/EM and CD8+ enriched in EMRA.

The receptor was isolated from an adult woman who had mild COVID-19 (a few samples of this study predate the infection). Cell type and time point are not known. The sample taken for sequencing was PBMCs or a T cell subset sorted from them (not recorded which). The V and J genes are TRBV11-3 and TRBJ2-7; no firm D call. The CDR3 DNA is TGTGCCAGCAGCGTCGACGCTCCATCCGAGCAGTACTTC. Residues: CASSVDAPSEQYF.